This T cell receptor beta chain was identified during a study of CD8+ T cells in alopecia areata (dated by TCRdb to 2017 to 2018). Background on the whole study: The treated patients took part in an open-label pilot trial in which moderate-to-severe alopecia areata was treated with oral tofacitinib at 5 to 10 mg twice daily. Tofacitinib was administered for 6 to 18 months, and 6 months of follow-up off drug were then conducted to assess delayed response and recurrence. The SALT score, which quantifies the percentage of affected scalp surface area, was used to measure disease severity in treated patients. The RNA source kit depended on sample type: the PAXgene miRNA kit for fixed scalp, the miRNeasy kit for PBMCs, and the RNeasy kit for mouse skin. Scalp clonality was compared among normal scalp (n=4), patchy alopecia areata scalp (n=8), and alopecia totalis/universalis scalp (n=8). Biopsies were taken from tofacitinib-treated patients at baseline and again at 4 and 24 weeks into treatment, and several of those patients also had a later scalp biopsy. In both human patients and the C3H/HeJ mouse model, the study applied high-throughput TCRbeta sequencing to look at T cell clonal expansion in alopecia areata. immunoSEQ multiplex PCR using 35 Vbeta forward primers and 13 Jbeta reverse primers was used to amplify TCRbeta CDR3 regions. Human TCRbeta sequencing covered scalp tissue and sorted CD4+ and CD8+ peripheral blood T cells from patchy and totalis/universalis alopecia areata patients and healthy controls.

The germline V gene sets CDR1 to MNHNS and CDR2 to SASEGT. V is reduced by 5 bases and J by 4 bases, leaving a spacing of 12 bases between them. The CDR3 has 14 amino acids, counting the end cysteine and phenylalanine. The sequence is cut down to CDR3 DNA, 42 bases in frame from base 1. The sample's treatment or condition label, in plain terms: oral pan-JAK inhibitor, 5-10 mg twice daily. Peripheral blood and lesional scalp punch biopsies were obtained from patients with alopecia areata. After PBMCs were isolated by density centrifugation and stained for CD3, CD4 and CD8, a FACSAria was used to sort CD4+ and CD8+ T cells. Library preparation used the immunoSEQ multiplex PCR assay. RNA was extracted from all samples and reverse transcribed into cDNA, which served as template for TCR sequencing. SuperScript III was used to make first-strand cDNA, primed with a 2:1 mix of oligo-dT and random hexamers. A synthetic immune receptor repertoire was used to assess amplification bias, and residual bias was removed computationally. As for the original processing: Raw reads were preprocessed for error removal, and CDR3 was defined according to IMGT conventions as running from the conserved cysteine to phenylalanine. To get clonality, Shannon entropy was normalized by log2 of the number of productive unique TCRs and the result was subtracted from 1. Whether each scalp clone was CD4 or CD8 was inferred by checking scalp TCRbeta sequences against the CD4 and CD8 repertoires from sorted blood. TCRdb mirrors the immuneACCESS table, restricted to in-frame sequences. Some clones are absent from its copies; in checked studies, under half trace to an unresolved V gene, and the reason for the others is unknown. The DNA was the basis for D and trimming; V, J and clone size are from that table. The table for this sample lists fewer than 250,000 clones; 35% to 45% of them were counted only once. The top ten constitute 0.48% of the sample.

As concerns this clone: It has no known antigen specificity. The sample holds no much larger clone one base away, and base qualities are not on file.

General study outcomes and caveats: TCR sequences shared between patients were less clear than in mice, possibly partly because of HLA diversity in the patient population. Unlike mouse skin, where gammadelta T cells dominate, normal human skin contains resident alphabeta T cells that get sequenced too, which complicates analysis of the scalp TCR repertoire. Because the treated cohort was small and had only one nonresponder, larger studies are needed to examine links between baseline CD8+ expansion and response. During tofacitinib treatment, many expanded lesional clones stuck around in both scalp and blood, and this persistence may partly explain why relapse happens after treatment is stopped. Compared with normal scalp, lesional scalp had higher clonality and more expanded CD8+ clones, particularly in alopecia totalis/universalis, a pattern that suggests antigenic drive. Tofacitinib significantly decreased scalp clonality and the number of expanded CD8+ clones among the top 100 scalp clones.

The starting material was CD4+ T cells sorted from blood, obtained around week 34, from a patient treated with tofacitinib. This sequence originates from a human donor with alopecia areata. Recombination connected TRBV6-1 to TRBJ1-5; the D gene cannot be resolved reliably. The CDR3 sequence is CASSQTQGNQPQHF. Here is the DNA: TGTGCCAGCAGTCAAACGCAAGGGAATCAGCCCCAGCATTTT.